The 19 T cell receptor beta chains below were found in one sample sequenced in a study of blood T cell repertoires in COVID-19. Measured with immunoSEQ multiplex PCR; TCRdb has only the in-frame clones, and not every one. The sample records fewer than 200,000 clones, less than 85% being singletons. The specimen was peripheral blood. These receptors all come from a woman older than 75 with acute or convalescent COVID-19.

The rearrangement joins TRBV5-4 to TRBJ2-2, with TRBD2 matching 13 bases. The ends lost 4 bases at V and 8 bases at J; junction bases unmatched: 8. Germline assignment: CDR1 SGHNT and CDR2 YYREEE (reference sequence). This CDR3 spans 16 amino acids. The CDR3 DNA is TGTGCCAGCAGCCCTGGACTAGCGGGAGTGTTGGGGGAGCTGTTTTTT. Translation gives CASSPGLAGVLGELFF.

The chain has TRBV5-1 and TRBJ1-5; 9 bases are a match to TRBD1. With 4 bases clipped from V and 3 bases from J, the junction kept 8 bases outside the gene matches. This CDR3 region has 16 residues. Germline V gene data show CDR1 as SGHRS and CDR2 as YFSETQ. CDR3 region: CASSPTTGGNNQPQHF. The CDR3 DNA sequence: TGCGCCAGCAGCCCGACGACAGGGGGAAACAATCAGCCCCAGCATTTT.

The chain combines TRBV29-1 with TRBJ2-1; 7 positions match TRBD1. V shed 6 bases, J shed 8 bases, and the junction held 7 bases outside the gene matches. CDR3 length equals 12 residues. Looked up from germline, CDR1 is SQVTM and CDR2 is ANQGSEA. CDR3 bases: TGCAGCGTGGACCGACAGGGCGATGAGCAGTTCTTC. It codes for CSVDRQGDEQFF.

CDR3 DNA sequence: TGCGCCAGCAGCAGACGGGACTCCCAATACAATGAGCAGTTCTTC. This encodes CASSRRDSQYNEQFF. This chain joins TRBV4-1 and TRBJ2-1; TRBD2 might be the D (6 bases). V lost 5 bases and J 4 bases, leaving 15 bases between the germline ends. In germline, CDR1 is MGHRA, CDR2 YSYEKL. The CDR3 contains 15 residues.

This clone appeared a few times. The genes are TRBV5-6 and TRBJ1-1; no clear D. The CDR3 runs 14 residues. V dropped 0 bases and J dropped 3 bases, with 9 bases sitting between them. The germline V gene encodes CDR1 SGHDT and CDR2 YYEEEE. The CDR3 loop is CASSLGLRDTEAFF. For the CDR3, the DNA is TGTGCCAGCAGCTTGGGGCTCCGGGACACTGAAGCTTTCTTT.

The chain is built from TRBV18 and TRBJ2-3; D possibly corresponds to TRBD1 (6 bases). V lost 3 bases to trimming and J lost 0 bases, with 13 bases between them. The CDR3 has 16 residues. The germline CDR1 and CDR2 sequences are KGHSH and LQKENI. CDR3 protein: CASSPTGEASTDTQYF. DNA of the CDR3: TGTGCCAGCTCACCGACAGGAGAAGCTAGCACAGATACGCAGTATTTT.

This chain links TRBV5-1 with TRBJ1-1; TRBD1 aligns across 8 bases. The germline V gene has CDR1 SGHRS and CDR2 YFSETQ. J lost 4 bases, V lost 4 bases, and 9 bases had no gene match. This CDR3 spans 15 amino acids. The CDR3 nucleotides are TGCGCCAGCAGCGAGCAGGGGGCAAGCGGCACTGAAGCTTTCTTT. This gives the protein CASSEQGASGTEAFF.

The chain carries TRBV9 and TRBJ1-1; possibly TRBD1 for D (5 bases). The germline V gene has CDR1 SGDLS and CDR2 YYNGEE. The CDR3 covers 13 residues. Trimming pared 4 bases from V and 7 bases from J, leaving 14 bases between. CDR3 DNA sequence: TGTGCCAGCAGCACGGGGGGGAATTTTGAAGCTTTCTTT. It yields the protein CASSTGGNFEAFF.

The chain carries TRBV6-5 and TRBJ1-6; tentative D call: TRBD1 (6 bases). V gave up 5 bases and J gave up 7 bases, with 9 bases separating them. The CDR3 has 13 residues. Germline CDR1 and CDR2: MNHEY and SVGAGI. DNA for the CDR3: TGTGCCAGCAGTCCGCAGGGGAATTCACCCCTCCACTTT. Amino acids: CASSPQGNSPLHF.

The chain links TRBV11-2 to TRBJ2-7; no definite D call. The CDR3 consists of 14 residues. V was cut by 4 bases and J by 2 bases, with 12 bases left in between. From germline, CDR1 is SGHAT and CDR2 FQNNGV. The CDR3 coding sequence is TGTGCCAGCAGCTCAAATCAGGATACCTACGAGCAGTACTTC. This encodes CASSSNQDTYEQYF. Based on the CDR3 plus reference TRBV11-2 and TRBJ2-7, the full variable domain is EAGVAQSPRYKIIEKRQSVAFWCNPISGHATLYWYQQILGQGPKLLIQFQNNGVVDDSQLPKDRFSAERLKGVDSTLKIQPAKLEDSAVYLCASSSNQDTYEQYFGPGTRLTVT.

This chain uses TRBV5-1 with TRBJ1-1; 10 bases are a match to TRBD1. The germline V gene has CDR1 SGHRS and CDR2 YFSETQ. J gave up 4 bases and V 3 bases, and 9 bases lay outside the gene matches. The CDR3 contains 16 residues. CDR3 protein: CASSSGTGVRSTEAFF. CDR3 nucleotide sequence: TGCGCCAGCAGCTCCGGGACAGGGGTGAGGAGCACTGAAGCTTTCTTT.

This clone was seen a handful of times. This sequence joins TRBV7-2 and TRBJ1-5; D gene ambiguous. CDR1 and CDR2 (germline): SGHTA, FQGNSA. The CDR3 contains 14 residues. V gave up 0 bases and J gave up 9 bases, with 12 bases separating them. This CDR3 is CASSLASGSGPQHF. The DNA for the CDR3 is TGTGCCAGCAGCTTAGCGAGCGGGTCTGGGCCCCAGCATTTT.

This rearrangement joins TRBV15 to TRBJ2-3, with TRBD1 identical over 7 bases. There are 18 residues in the CDR3. V lost 1 base, J lost 2 bases, and 12 bases stayed unmatched. Germline CDR1 LNHNV, CDR2 YYDKDF (reference sequence). The CDR3 loop reads CATSRGPGRGYFTDTQYF. CDR3 nucleotide sequence: TGTGCCACCAGCAGAGGCCCGGGCAGGGGGTACTTCACAGATACGCAGTATTTT. Full variable domain (outside the CDR3, taken from reference TRBV15 and TRBJ2-3): DAMVIQNPRYQVTQFGKPVTLSCSQTLNHNVMYWYQQKSSQAPKLLFHYYDKDFNNEADTPDNFQSRRPNTSFCFLDIRSPGLGDTAMYLCATSRGPGRGYFTDTQYFGPGTRLTVL.

The V and J genes are TRBV4-3 and TRBJ1-6; TRBD1 is a possible D gene (5 bases). The CDR3 consists of 15 residues. The germline gives CDR1 LGHNA, CDR2 YSLEER. The V gene lost 0 bases and the J gene lost 10 bases, with 13 bases spanning the gap. CDR3 sequence: CASSQERGSGSPLHF. Written as DNA, the CDR3 is TGCGCCAGCAGCCAAGAACGGGGGTCGGGCTCACCCCTCCACTTT.

The chain joins TRBV10-3 to TRBJ2-3; D may be TRBD2 (5 bases). The CDR3 sequence is 13 residues long. V was trimmed by 7 bases and J by 5 bases, leaving 13 bases between them. Germline lookup yields CDR1 ENHRY and CDR2 SYGVKD. CDR3 nucleotide sequence: TGTGCCATCACGGGTAGAGGGCAAGATACGCAGTATTTT. Translation: CAITGRGQDTQYF.

J is TRBJ2-3 and V is TRBV11-2; D not resolved. Deletions cut 1 base from V and 2 bases from J, with 7 bases between. Germline V gene sequence: CDR1 SGHAT, CDR2 FQNNGV. The CDR3 is 14 amino acids. CDR3 sequence: CASSLVLFTDTQYF. CDR3 DNA sequence: TGTGCCAGCAGCTTAGTTCTCTTCACAGATACGCAGTATTTT.

The chain has TRBV28 and TRBJ1-5; D perhaps matches TRBD1 (5 bases). Germline V CDR1 and CDR2: MDHEN, SYDVKM. CDR3 length: 15 amino acids. V was cut by 6 bases and J by 5 bases, with 17 bases left in between. CDR3: CASRSDSPSDQPQHF. The CDR3 region has the DNA TGTGCCAGCAGATCCGACAGTCCTTCAGATCAGCCCCAGCATTTT.

The chain has TRBV10-3 and TRBJ1-1; TRBD1 agrees at 7 bases. The CDR3 has 12 residues. J lost 8 bases, V lost 2 bases, and 2 bases had no gene match. CDR1 is ENHRY, CDR2 SYGVKD, per germline. The CDR3 region has the DNA TGTGCCATCAGTGAGATACAGGGGGAAGCTTTCTTT. Protein sequence: CAISEIQGEAFF.

The CDR3 sequence: CASSPGGSYEQYF. CDR3 bases: TGCGCCAGCAGCCCAGGTGGTTCCTACGAGCAGTACTTC. This chain connects TRBV4-3 to TRBJ2-7; D gene ambiguous. The CDR3 is 13 amino acids. V dropped 4 bases and J dropped 1 base, with 8 bases sitting between them. Germline CDR1 reads LGHNA; CDR2 reads YSLEER.